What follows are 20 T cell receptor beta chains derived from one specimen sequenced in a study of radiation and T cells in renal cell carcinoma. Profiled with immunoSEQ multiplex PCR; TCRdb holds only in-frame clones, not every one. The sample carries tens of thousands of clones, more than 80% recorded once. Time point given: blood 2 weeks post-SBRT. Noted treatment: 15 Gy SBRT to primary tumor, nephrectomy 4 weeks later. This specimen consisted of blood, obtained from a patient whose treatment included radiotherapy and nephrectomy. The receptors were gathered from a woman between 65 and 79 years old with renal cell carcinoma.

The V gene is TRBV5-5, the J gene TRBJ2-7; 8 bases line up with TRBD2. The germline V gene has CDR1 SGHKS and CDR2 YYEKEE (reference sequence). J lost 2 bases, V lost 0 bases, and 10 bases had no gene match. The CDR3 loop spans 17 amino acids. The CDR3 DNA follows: TGTGCCAGCAGCTTGGAGGTCGGGAGGGCCTTTACCTACGAGCAGTACTTC. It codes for CASSLEVGRAFTYEQYF. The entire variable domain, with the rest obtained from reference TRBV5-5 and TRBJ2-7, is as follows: DAGVTQSPTHLIKTRGQQVTLRCSPISGHKSVSWYQQVLGQGPQFIFQYYEKEERGRGNFPDRFSARQFPNYSSELNVNALLLGDSALYLCASSLEVGRAFTYEQYFGPGTRLTVT.

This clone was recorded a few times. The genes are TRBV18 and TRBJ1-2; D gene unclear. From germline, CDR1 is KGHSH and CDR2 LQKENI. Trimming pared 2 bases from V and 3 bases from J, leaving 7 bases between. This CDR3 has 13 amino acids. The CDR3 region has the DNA TGTGCCAGCTCACCAGGGGATTACTATGGCTACACCTTC. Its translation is CASSPGDYYGYTF.

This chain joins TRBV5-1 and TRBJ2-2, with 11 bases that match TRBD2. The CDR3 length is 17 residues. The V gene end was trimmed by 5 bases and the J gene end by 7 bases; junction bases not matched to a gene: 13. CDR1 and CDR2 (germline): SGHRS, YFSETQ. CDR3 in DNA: TGCGCCAGCAGACAACCAGGGACAACTAGCGGGGGCGGGGAGCTGTTTTTT. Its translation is CASRQPGTTSGGGELFF.

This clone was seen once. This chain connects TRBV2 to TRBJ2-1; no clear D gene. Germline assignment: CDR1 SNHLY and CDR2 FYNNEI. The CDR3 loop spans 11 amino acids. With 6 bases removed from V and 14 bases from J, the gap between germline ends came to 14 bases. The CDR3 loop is CASSQTLKEFF. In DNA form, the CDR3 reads TGTGCCAGCAGCCAAACACTTAAGGAGTTCTTC.

The CDR3 reads CASSLGAPGDGYGYTF. The CDR3, as DNA: TGTGCCAGCAGCTTAGGGGCGCCAGGGGACGGCTATGGCTACACCTTC. The rearrangement joins TRBV11-1 to TRBJ1-2; D is perhaps TRBD1 (6 bases). Germline V gene sequence: CDR1 SGHAT, CDR2 FQDESV (reference sequence). V was clipped by 1 base and J by 4 bases, with 16 bases between them. The CDR3 runs to 16 residues.

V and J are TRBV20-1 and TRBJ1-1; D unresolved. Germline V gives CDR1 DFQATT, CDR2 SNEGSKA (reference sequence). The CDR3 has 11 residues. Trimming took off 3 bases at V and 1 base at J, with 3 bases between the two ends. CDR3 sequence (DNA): TGCAGTGCTAGGGAGAACACTGAAGCTTTCTTT. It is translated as CSARENTEAFF.

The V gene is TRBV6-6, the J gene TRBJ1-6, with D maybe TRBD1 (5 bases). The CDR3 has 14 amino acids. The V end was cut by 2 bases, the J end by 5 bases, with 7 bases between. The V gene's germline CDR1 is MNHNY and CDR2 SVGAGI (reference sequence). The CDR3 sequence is CASSYQGNNSPLHF. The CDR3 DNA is TGTGCCAGCAGTTACCAGGGTAATAATTCACCCCTCCACTTT.

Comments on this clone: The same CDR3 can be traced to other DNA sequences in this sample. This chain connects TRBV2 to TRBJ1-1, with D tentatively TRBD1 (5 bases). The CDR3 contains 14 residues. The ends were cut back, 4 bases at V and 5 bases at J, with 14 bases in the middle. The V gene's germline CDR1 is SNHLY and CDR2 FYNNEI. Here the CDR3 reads CASSGGRGGTEAFF. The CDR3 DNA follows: TGTGCCAGCAGTGGGGGGAGGGGAGGGACTGAAGCTTTCTTT.

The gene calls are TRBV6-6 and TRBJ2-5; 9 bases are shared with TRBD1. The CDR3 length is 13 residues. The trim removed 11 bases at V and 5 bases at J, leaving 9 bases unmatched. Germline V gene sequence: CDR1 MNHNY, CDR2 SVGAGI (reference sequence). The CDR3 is CAAEQGAGETQYF. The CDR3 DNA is TGTGCCGCAGAACAGGGGGCGGGTGAGACCCAGTACTTC.

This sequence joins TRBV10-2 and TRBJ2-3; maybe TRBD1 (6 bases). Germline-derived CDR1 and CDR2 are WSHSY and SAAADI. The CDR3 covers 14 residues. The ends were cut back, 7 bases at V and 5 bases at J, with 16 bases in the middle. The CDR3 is CASIWTDAGDTQYF. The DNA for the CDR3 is TGCGCCAGCATTTGGACAGATGCTGGAGATACGCAGTATTTT.

The DNA for the CDR3 is TGTGCCATCAGTGACACTTATAATGAAAAACTGTTTTTT. It specifies CAISDTYNEKLFF. This chain links TRBV10-3 with TRBJ1-4; D gene uncertain. In germline, CDR1 is ENHRY, CDR2 SYGVKD. There are 13 residues in the CDR3. Deletions cut 3 bases from V and 4 bases from J, with 6 bases between.

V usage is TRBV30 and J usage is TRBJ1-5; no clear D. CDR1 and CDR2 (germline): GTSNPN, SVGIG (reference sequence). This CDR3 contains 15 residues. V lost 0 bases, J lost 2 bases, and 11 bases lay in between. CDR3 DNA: TGTGCCTGGAGTGTAGCTGGATCCGGCAATCAGCCCCAGCATTTT. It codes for CAWSVAGSGNQPQHF.

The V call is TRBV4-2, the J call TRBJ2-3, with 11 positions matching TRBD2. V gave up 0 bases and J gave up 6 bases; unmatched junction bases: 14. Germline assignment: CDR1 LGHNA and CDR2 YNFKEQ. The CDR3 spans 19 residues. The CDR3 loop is CASSQEVLLLAGDRDTQYF. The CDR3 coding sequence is TGTGCCAGCAGCCAAGAAGTGTTGTTACTAGCGGGGGACCGCGATACGCAGTATTTT.

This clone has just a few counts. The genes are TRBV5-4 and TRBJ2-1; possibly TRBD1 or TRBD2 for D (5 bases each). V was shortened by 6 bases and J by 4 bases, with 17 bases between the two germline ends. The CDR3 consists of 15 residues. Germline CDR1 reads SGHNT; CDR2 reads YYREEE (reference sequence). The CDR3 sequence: CASNRRDLGYNEQFF. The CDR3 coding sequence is TGTGCCAGCAACCGCCGGGACCTGGGTTACAATGAGCAGTTCTTC. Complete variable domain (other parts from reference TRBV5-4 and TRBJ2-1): ETGVTQSPTHLIKTRGQQVTLRCSSQSGHNTVSWYQQALGQGPQFIFQYYREEENGRGNFPPRFSGLQFPNYSSELNVNALELDDSALYLCASNRRDLGYNEQFFGPGTRLTVL.

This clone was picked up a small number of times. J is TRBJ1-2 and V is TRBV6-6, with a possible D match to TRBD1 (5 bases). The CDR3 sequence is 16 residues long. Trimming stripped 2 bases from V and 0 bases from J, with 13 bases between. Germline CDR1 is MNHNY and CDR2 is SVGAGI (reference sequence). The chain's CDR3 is CASSYPWDLANYGYTF. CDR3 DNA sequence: TGTGCCAGCAGTTACCCCTGGGACCTAGCTAACTATGGCTACACCTTC.

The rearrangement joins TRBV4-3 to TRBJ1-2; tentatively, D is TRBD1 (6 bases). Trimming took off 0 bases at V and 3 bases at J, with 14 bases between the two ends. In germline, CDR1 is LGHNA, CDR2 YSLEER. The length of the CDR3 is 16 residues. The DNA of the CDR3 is TGCGCCAGCAGCCAAGAATTCGGGGGGCAGTACTATGGCTACACCTTC. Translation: CASSQEFGGQYYGYTF.

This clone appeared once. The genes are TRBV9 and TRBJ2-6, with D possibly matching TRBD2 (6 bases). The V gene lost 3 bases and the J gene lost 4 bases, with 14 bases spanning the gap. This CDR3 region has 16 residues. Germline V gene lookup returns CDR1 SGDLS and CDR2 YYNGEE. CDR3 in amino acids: CASSAELAMGANVLTF. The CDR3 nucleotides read TGTGCCAGCAGCGCTGAACTAGCTATGGGGGCCAACGTCCTGACTTTC.

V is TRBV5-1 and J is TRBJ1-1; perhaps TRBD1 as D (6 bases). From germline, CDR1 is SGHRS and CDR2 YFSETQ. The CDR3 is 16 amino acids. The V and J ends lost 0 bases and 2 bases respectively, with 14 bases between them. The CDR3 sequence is CASSLVRGAGNTEAFF. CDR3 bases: TGCGCCAGCAGCTTGGTCCGGGGGGCGGGCAACACTGAAGCTTTCTTT.

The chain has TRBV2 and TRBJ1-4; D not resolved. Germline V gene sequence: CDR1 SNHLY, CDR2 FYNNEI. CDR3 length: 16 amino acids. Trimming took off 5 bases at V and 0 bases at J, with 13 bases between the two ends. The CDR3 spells CASSSRHSSTNEKLFF. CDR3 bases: TGTGCCAGCAGTTCCCGACACTCTTCAACTAATGAAAAACTGTTTTTT.

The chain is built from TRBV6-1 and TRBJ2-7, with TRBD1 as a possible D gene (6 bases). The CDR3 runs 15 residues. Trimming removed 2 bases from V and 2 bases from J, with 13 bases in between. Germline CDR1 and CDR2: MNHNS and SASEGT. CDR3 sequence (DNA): TGTGCCAGCAGTGAACCATCGGGACAAGCCTACGAGCAGTACTTC. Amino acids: CASSEPSGQAYEQYF.